Ten or more counts support the clone carrying this TCR beta chain. Antigen unknown. These data originate in a study of T cells in Graves' hyperthyroidism and ophthalmopathy. Study observations and caveats: Blood also held most thyroid clonotypes expanded beyond 0.001.

Authors of the study amplified TCR beta CDR3 regions from RNA transcripts. The primer set for the first-round RT-PCR of the TCR CDR3 was HTBI. TCRdb used MiXCR to reprocess the multiplex PCR reads, holding one entry per CDR3 protein. This table has 40,000 to 55,000 distinct CDR3 sequences, 49% appearing once. The source is a woman aged 50 to 65 with Graves' hyperthyroidism. Sequenced sample: peripheral blood or thyroid tissue (not recorded which).

The CDR3, as DNA: TGTGCCAGCAGTTTCATATATGAAAAACTGTTTTTT. This encodes CASSFIYEKLFF. The chain joins TRBV6-1 to TRBJ1-4, with no clear D. The V end lost 5 bases, the J end lost 6 bases, and 7 bases lay between the germline ends. This CDR3 is 12 amino acids long. Germline lookup yields CDR1 MNHNS and CDR2 SASEGT.